This T cell receptor beta chain was recorded in a study of shared clonotypes between healthy human individuals. Trimming removed 2 bases from V and 4 bases from J; junction bases left unmatched: 2. Looked up from germline, CDR1 is SGHNT and CDR2 is YYREEE (reference sequence). This CDR3 has 14 residues. TCRdb's table, derived via immunoSEQ multiplex PCR, lists solely in-frame clones and lacks some. The sample lists approximately 2,000,000 clones; 85% to 95% were seen once. Turning to this clone: At the DNA level, this CDR3 is encoded by other sequences in the same sample as well.

The clonotype was recovered from a man aged 18 to 29 in good health. Some clones in this sample may be carry-over from other donors' samples. The sequenced sample consisted of naive CD4+ T cells from PBMCs. Sample subset: CD45RA+ positively selected. The V and J genes are TRBV5-4 and TRBJ2-1, with TRBD2 identical over 8 bases. CDR3 in DNA: TGTGCCAGCAGCTTCGGGACTAGTTACAATGAGCAGTTCTTC. It encodes CASSFGTSYNEQFF.